This paragraph reports one T cell receptor (beta chain). Antigen: not known. Healthy bone marrow donors formed the donor group. This entry belongs to a study of cytomegalovirus exposure and HLA in healthy donors. Study-level results: According to an earlier analysis, most TCR beta V segments yielded productive rearrangements about 90% or about 30% of the time. The study listed roughly 160 cytomegalovirus-associated TCR beta chains.

Primers for the PCR totalled 60 Vbeta and 13 Jbeta. Data came from immunoSEQ multiplex PCR; TCRdb stores just in-frame clones and leaves some out. Of 130,000 to 150,000 clones listed, around 79% are singletons. The length of the CDR3 is 16 residues. CDR1 SGHDN and CDR2 FVKESK come from the germline V gene. This clonotype originated in a woman aged 25 to 39 in good health and CMV-seronegative. The chain recombines TRBV14 with TRBJ2-5; 10 nucleotides line up with TRBD1. The DNA end lines up better with TRBJ2-7; the J call may be wrong. Sequencing input: PBMCs. CDR3 region: CASSPIPGQGMYEQYF. Here the CDR3 DNA reads TGTGCCAGCAGCCCCATCCCGGGACAGGGGATGTACGAGCAGTACTTC.